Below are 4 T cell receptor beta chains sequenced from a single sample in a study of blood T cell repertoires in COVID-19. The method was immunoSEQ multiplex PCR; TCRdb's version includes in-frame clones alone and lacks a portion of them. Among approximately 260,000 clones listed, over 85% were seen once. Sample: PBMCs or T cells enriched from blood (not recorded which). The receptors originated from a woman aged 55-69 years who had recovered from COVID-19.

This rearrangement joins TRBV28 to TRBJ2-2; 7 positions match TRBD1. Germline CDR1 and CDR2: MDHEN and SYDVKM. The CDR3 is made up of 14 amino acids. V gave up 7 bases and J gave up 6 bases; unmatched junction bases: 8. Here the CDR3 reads CASTTGVGAGELFF. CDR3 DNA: TGTGCCAGCACTACAGGGGTAGGGGCCGGGGAGCTGTTTTTT. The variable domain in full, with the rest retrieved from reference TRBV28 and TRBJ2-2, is DVKVTQSSRYLVKRTGEKVFLECVQDMDHENMFWYRQDPGLGLRLIYFSYDVKMKEKGDIPEGYSVSREKKERFSLILESASTNQTSMYLCASTTGVGAGELFFGEGSRLTVL.

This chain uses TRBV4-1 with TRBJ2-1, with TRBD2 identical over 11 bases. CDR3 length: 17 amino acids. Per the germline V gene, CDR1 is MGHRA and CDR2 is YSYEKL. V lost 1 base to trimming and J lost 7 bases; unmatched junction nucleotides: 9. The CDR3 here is CASSQATTSGIVNEQFF. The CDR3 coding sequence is TGCGCCAGCAGCCAAGCTACGACTAGCGGGATAGTTAATGAGCAGTTCTTC.

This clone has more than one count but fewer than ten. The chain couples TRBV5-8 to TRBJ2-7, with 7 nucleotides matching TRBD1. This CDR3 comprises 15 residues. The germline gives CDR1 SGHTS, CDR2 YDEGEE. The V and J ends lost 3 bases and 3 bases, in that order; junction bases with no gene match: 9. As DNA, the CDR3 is TGTGCCAGCAGCTCCCCGGGACAGCTAATCTACGAGCAGTACTTC. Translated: CASSSPGQLIYEQYF.

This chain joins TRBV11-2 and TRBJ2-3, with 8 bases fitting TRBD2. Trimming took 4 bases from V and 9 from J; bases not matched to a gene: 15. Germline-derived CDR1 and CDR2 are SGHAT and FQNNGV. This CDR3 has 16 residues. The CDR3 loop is CASSSVLAGSPATQYF. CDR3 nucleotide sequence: TGTGCCAGCAGCTCGGTCTTAGCGGGAAGCCCAGCGACGCAGTATTTT.